The present T cell receptor beta chain was sequenced within a study of blood T cells in healthy people across ages. The study's findings and limits: Not knowing donor CMV status may have confounded expanded clonotype changes.

CDR1 and CDR2 from the germline V gene are MNHEY and SMNVEV (reference sequence). This CDR3 comprises 15 residues. V lost 4 bases and J 0 bases, leaving 13 bases between the germline ends. The individuals who served as donors were healthy Caucasians living in Russia, aged about 6 to 95. Peripheral blood was drawn, approximately 10 milliliters per donor. The total RNA that was extracted per sample amounted to at least 5 micrograms. A second PCR of roughly 7 to 11 cycles used a sample-barcoded 5' primer and a J-beta primer mix. TCRdb itself ran the 5' RACE reads through MiXCR, one entry per CDR3 protein. The table lists some 1.6 million distinct CDR3 sequences, roughly a third of them singletons. The sample holds a few counts of this clonotype. What it binds is unknown.

This clonotype was obtained from a woman in her twenties or thirties in good health. The specimen sequenced was blood. The chain has TRBV27 and TRBJ2-7; D unclear. The CDR3 loop is CASSWSTLGSYEQYF. CDR3 in DNA: TGTGCCAGCAGTTGGTCTACGCTCGGCTCCTACGAGCAGTACTTC.